This T cell receptor beta chain was sequenced during a study of blood T cell repertoires in COVID-19. Looking at the study overall: The United States, Italy and Spain were the sources of the acute and convalescent COVID-19 samples.

CDR3 size: 15 residues. CDR1 and CDR2 (germline): SEHNR, FQNEAQ (reference sequence). V was pared by 3 bases and J by 7 bases, with 7 bases of the junction left unmatched. Source study methods: Researchers report that nucleated cell counts were estimated from reference gene primer amplification. Produced via immunoSEQ multiplex PCR; TCRdb's table is partial and in-frame only. The D gene and trimming were derived from the DNA, and the V and J assignments and clone size from that table. The sample lists tens of thousands of clones, roughly 86% seen once, with about 4.6% in the top ten. Sequenced: peripheral blood. V is TRBV7-9 and J is TRBJ1-4, with 8 nucleotides matching TRBD1. The origin of this receptor is a man at least 80 years old with active COVID-19. CDR3 sequence: CASSLMGQESEKLFF. The CDR3 nucleotides read TGTGCCAGCAGCTTGATGGGACAGGAATCTGAAAAACTGTTTTTT.